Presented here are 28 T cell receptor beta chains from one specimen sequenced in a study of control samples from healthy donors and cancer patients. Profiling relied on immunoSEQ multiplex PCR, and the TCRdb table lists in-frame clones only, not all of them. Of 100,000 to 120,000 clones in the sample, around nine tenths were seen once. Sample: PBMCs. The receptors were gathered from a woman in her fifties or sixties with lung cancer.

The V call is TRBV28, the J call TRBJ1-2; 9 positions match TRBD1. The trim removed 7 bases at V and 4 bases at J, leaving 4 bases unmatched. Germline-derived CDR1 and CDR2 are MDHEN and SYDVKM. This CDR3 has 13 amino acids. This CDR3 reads CASTTGGIYGYTF. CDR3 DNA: TGTGCCAGCACGACAGGGGGGATCTATGGCTACACCTTC.

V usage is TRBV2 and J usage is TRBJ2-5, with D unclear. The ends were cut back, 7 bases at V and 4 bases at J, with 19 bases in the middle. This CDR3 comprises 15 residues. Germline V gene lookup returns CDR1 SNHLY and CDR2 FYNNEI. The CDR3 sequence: CASKIEAALGETQYF. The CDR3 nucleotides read TGTGCCAGCAAGATCGAGGCGGCCTTAGGAGAGACCCAGTACTTC.

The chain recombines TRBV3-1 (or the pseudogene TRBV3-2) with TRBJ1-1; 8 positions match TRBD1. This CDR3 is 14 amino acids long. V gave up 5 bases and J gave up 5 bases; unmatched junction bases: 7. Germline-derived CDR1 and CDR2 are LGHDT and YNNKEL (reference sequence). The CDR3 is CASSLQGGRTEAFF. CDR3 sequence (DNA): TGTGCCAGCAGCTTACAGGGGGGGAGGACTGAAGCTTTCTTT.

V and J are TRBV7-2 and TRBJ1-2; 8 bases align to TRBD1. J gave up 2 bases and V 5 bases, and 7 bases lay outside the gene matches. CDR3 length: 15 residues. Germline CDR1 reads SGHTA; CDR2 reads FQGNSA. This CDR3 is CASSLDRAQNYGYTF. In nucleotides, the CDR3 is TGTGCCAGCAGCCTGGACAGGGCCCAGAACTATGGCTACACCTTC.

The CDR3 nucleotides are TGTGCCAGCAGCAAAGTGTGGCCGGGACCTTCGTTGGCCTATGGCTACACCTTC. Protein product: CASSKVWPGPSLAYGYTF. V is TRBV21-1 and J is TRBJ1-2. TRBV21-1 is termed a pseudogene. The CDR3 is 18 residues long.

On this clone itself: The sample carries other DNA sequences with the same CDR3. The DNA of the CDR3 is TGTGCCAGCCGACTAGCGGGGCAAGAGACCCAGTACTTC. Its translation is CASRLAGQETQYF. V usage is TRBV3-1 (or the pseudogene TRBV3-2) and J usage is TRBJ2-5; 11 bases are a match to TRBD2. The CDR3 loop spans 13 amino acids. CDR1 is LGHDT, CDR2 YNNKEL, per germline (reference sequence). V lost 8 bases, J lost 2 bases, and 1 base stayed unmatched.

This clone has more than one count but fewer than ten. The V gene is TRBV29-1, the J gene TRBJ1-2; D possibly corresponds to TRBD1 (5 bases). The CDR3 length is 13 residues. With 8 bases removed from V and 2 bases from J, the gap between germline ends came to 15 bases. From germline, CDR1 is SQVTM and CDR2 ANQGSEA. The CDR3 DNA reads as TGCAGCACCTCGGGGGGGATCAACTATGGCTACACCTTC. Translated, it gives CSTSGGINYGYTF.

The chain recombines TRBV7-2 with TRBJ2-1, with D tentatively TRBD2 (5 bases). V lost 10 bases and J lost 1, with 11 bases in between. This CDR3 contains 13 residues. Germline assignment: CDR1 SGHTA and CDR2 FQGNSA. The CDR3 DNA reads TGTGCCACTCGGGGTGCATCCTACAATGAGCAGTTCTTC. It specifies CATRGASYNEQFF.

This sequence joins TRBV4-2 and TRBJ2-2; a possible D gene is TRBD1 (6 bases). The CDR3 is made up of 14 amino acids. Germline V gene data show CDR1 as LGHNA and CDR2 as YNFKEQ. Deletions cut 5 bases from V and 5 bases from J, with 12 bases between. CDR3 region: CASSRQDLTGELFF. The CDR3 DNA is TGTGCCAGCAGCAGACAGGACTTAACCGGGGAGCTGTTTTTT.

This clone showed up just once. This CDR3 is CASSLAGFLYEQYF. The CDR3 coding sequence is TGTGCCAGCTCGCTAGCGGGGTTCCTATACGAGCAGTACTTC. The rearrangement links TRBV18 to TRBJ2-7; 9 bases line up with TRBD2. The V and J ends lost 6 bases and 4 bases, in that order; junction bases with no gene match: 7. Germline CDR1 and CDR2: KGHSH and LQKENI. The CDR3 extends over 14 amino acids.

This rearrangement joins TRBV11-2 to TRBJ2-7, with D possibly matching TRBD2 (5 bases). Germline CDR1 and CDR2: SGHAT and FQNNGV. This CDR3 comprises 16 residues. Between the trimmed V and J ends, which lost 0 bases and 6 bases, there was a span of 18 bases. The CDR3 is CASSLDSVSLRGEQYF. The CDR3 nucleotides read TGTGCCAGCAGCTTAGATAGTGTGAGTCTTCGGGGCGAGCAGTACTTC.

The chain's CDR3 is CASSVGTGGTEAFF. The CDR3 bases are TGTGCCAGCAGCGTAGGGACAGGGGGCACTGAAGCTTTCTTT. The V and J genes are TRBV9 and TRBJ1-1; 10 bases line up with TRBD1. The CDR3 sequence is 14 residues long. The germline CDR1 and CDR2 sequences are SGDLS and YYNGEE. V shed 0 bases and J 4 bases; nucleotides not matched to a gene: 0.

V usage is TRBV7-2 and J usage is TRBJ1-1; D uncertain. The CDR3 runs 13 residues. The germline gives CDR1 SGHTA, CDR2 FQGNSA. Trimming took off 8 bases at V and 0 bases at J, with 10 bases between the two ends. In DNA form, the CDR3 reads TGTGCCAGCGGCCAGACCATGAACACTGAAGCTTTCTTT. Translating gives CASGQTMNTEAFF.

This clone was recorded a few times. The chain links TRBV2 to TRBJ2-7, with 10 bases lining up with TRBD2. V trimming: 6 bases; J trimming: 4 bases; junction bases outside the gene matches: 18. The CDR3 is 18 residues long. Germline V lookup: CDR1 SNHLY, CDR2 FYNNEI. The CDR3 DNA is TGTGCCAGCAGCACCCATACCTCTTCAGCGGGGGGGCGGTACGAGCAGTACTTC. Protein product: CASSTHTSSAGGRYEQYF. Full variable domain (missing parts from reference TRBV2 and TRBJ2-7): EPEVTQTPSHQVTQMGQEVILRCVPISNHLYFYWYRQILGQKVEFLVSFYNNEISEKSEIFDDQFSVERPDGSNFTLKIRSTKLEDSAMYFCASSTHTSSAGGRYEQYFGPGTRLTVT.

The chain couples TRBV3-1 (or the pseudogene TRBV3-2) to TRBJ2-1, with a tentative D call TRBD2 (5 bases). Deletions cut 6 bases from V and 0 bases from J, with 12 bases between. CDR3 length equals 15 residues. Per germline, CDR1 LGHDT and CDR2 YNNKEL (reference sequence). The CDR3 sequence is CASSETSLSYNEQFF. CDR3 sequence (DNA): TGTGCCAGCAGTGAAACTAGTCTCTCCTACAATGAGCAGTTCTTC.

In nucleotides, the CDR3 is TGTGCCAGCAGCCATTCGACTACTTACTATGGCTACACCTTC. It yields the protein CASSHSTTYYGYTF. This chain joins TRBV16 and TRBJ1-2; D unclear. V was clipped by 3 bases and J by 3 bases, with 11 bases between them. The CDR3 has 14 amino acids. Germline V gene sequence: CDR1 KGHSY, CDR2 FQNENV.

Written as DNA, the CDR3 is TGTGCCAGCACCCAGGACAGGGTGAGCAATCAGCCCCAGCATTTT. Protein: CASTQDRVSNQPQHF. J is TRBJ1-5 and V is TRBV2; the match to TRBD1 covers 8 bases. After removal of 7 bases from V and 1 base from J, the junction contained 6 bases not matched to a gene. CDR1 is SNHLY, CDR2 FYNNEI, per germline. The CDR3 has 15 residues.

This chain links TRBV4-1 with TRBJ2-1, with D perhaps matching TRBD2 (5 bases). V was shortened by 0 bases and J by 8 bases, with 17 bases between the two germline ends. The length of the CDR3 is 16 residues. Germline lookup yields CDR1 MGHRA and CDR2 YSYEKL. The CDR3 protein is CASSQEEAAPPYEQFF. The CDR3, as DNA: TGCGCCAGCAGCCAAGAGGAAGCGGCCCCCCCGTATGAGCAGTTCTTC.

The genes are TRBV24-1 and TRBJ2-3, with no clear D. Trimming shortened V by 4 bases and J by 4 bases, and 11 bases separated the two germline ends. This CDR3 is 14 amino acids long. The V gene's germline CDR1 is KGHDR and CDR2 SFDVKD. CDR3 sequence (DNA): TGTGCCACCAGTGACTCTGGGTCGTCAGATACGCAGTATTTT. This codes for CATSDSGSSDTQYF.

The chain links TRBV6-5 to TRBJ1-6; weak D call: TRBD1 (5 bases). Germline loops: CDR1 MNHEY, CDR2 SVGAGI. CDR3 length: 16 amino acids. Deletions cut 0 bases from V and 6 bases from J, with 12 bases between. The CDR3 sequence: CASSYSSTGVNSPLHF. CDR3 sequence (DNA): TGTGCCAGCAGTTACTCATCTACAGGTGTTAATTCACCCCTCCACTTT.

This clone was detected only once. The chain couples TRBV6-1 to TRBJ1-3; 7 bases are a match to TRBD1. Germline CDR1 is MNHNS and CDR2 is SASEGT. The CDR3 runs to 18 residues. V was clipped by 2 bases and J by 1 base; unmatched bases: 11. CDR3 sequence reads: CASSELSRGRRSGNTIYF. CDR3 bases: TGTGCCAGCAGTGAACTCTCGAGGGGGCGAAGATCTGGAAACACCATATATTTT.

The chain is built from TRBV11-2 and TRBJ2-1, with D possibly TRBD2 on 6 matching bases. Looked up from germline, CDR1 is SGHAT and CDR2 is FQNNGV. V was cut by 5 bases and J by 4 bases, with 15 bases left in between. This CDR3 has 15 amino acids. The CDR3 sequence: CASSPMGGEYNEQFF. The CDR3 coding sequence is TGTGCCAGCAGCCCTATGGGGGGTGAATACAATGAGCAGTTCTTC. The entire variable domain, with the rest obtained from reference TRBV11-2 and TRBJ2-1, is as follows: EAGVAQSPRYKIIEKRQSVAFWCNPISGHATLYWYQQILGQGPKLLIQFQNNGVVDDSQLPKDRFSAERLKGVDSTLKIQPAKLEDSAVYLCASSPMGGEYNEQFFGPGTRLTVL.

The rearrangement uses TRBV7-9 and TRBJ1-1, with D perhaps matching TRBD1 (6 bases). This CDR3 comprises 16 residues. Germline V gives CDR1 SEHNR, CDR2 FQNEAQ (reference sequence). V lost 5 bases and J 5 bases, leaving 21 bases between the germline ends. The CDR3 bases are TGTGCCAGCAGCCGTCTTCCACAGGGAGGAAAAACTGAAGCTTTCTTT. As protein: CASSRLPQGGKTEAFF.

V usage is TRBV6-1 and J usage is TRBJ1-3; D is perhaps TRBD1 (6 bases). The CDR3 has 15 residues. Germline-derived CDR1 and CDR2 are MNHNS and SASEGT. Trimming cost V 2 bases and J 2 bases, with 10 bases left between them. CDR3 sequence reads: CASSERAGAGNTIYF. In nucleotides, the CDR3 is TGTGCCAGCAGTGAAAGGGCAGGGGCTGGAAACACCATATATTTT.

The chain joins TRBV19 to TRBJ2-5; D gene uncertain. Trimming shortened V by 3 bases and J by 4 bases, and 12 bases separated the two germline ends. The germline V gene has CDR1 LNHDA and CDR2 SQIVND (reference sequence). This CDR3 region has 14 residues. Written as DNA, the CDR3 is TGTGCCAGTAGTATCCTAGGCGTGGGAGAGACCCAGTACTTC. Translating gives CASSILGVGETQYF.

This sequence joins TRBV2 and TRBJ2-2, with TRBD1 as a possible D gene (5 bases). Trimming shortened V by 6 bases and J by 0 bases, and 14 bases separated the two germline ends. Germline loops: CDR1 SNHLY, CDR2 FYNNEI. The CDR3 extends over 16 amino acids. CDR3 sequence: CASSPLGQTNTGELFF. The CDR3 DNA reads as TGTGCCAGCAGCCCGTTGGGGCAGACGAACACCGGGGAGCTGTTTTTT.

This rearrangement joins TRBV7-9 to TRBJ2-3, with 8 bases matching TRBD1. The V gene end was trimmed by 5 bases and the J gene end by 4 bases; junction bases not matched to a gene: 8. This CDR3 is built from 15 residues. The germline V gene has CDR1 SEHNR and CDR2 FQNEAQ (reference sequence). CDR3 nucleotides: TGTGCCAGCAGCCCGACAGGGGCATTCGCAGATACGCAGTATTTT. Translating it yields CASSPTGAFADTQYF.

CDR3 sequence reads: CASSSRQSMGSPLHF. In DNA, the CDR3 is TGCGCCAGCAGCAGTCGACAGAGTATGGGTTCACCCCTCCACTTT. This chain joins TRBV5-1 and TRBJ1-6, with D possibly being TRBD1 (5 bases). CDR3 length equals 15 residues. Germline V lookup: CDR1 SGHRS, CDR2 YFSETQ. The germline V and J ends were trimmed by 4 bases and 9 bases, with 17 bases remaining between them.